This T cell receptor (beta chain) was obtained from a study of cytomegalovirus exposure and HLA in healthy donors. Study conclusions and caveats: As a later analysis showed, a missense DCLRE1C variant was linked to trimming of TCR beta V- and J-genes. In all likelihood, a cluster of highly shared sequence variants was a sequencing artifact. Most of the TCR beta V segments (in an earlier analysis) were productive either about 87% or about 30% of the time.

The study ran its PCR with 60 Vbeta and 13 Jbeta primers. Data came from immunoSEQ multiplex PCR; TCRdb stores just in-frame clones and leaves some out. The sample includes about 150,000 clones, just under 80% of them seen just once. As to this clone: The antigen is undetermined.

CDR1 and CDR2 (germline): MDHEN, SYDVKM. Trimming removed 7 bases at V and 4 bases at J, with 19 bases between. This CDR3 comprises 15 residues. The sample taken for sequencing was PBMCs. The source of this sequence is a woman aged 40 to 49 in good health and CMV-seropositive. V is TRBV28 and J is TRBJ1-2, with D hard to call. The CDR3 DNA is TGTGCCAGCACCCTAGCCCGGTGGGGTAGCTATGGCTACACCTTC. Encoded protein: CASTLARWGSYGYTF.